Sequencing of this T cell receptor (beta chain) was carried out in a study of cytomegalovirus exposure and HLA in healthy donors. Overall study findings and caveats: Within an earlier analysis, most TCR beta V segments proved productive either about 87% or about 30% of the time. Analysis was performed later, and it showed HLA-associated TCR beta chains to be more clonally expanded than equally common others.

The study ran its PCR with 60 Vbeta and 13 Jbeta primers. Assay: immunoSEQ multiplex PCR; the TCRdb copy retains only in-frame clones and omits some. Of some 180,000 clones detected, around 78% appear once; the ten largest clones hold about 1.9%. Germline CDR1 reads GTSNPN; CDR2 reads SVGIG (reference sequence). V lost 6 bases to trimming and J lost 2 bases, with 11 bases between them. This CDR3 is built from 12 residues. This clone was detected once. The antigen is unknown. The clonotype was recovered from a man aged 30 to 45 in good health and CMV-seronegative. The chain combines TRBV30 with TRBJ2-7; TRBD1 might be the D (6 bases). What was sequenced was PBMCs. The CDR3 is CACLTGPYEQYF. The CDR3 bases are TGTGCCTGCCTAACAGGGCCCTACGAGCAGTACTTC. Together with reference TRBV30 and TRBJ2-7, the CDR3 gives the full variable domain: SQTIHQWPATLVQPVGSPLSLECTVEGTSNPNLYWYRQAAGRGLQLLFYSVGIGQISSEVPQNLSASRPQDRQFILSSKKLLLSDSGFYLCACLTGPYEQYFGPGTRLTVT.